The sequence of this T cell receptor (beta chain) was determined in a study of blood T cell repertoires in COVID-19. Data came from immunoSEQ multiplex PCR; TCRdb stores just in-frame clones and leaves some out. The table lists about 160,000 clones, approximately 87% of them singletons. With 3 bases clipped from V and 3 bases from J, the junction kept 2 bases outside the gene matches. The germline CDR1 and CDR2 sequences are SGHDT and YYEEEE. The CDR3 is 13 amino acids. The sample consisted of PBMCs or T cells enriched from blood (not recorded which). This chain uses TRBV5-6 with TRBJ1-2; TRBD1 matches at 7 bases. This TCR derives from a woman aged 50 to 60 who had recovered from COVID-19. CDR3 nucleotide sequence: TGTGCCAGCAGCTCGGGACAGCACTATGGCTACACCTTC. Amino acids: CASSSGQHYGYTF.